This T cell receptor beta chain was recovered during a study of technical replicates of blood from several donors. Method: immunoSEQ multiplex PCR; TCRdb's copy keeps in-frame clones and lacks some. The repertoire holds some 99,000 clones, with about 95% as singletons. This CDR3 is 15 amino acids long. V lost 5 bases to trimming and J lost 2 bases, with 16 bases between them. CDR1 and CDR2 from the germline V gene are MDHEN and SYDVKM. The receptor's source is a human donor in good health. The chain recombines TRBV28 with TRBJ2-7; D perhaps matches TRBD1 (5 bases). The sequencing input was T cells isolated from PBMCs. CDR3 nucleotide sequence: TGTGCCAGCAGTAGGCTGTTTGGACAACCCTACGAGCAGTACTTC. Encoded protein: CASSRLFGQPYEQYF. The variable domain in full, completed from reference TRBV28 and TRBJ2-7, reads DVKVTQSSRYLVKRTGEKVFLECVQDMDHENMFWYRQDPGLGLRLIYFSYDVKMKEKGDIPEGYSVSREKKERFSLILESASTNQTSMYLCASSRLFGQPYEQYFGPGTRLTVT.